The TCR beta chain described here comes from a study of blood T cell repertoires in COVID-19. Study at large: The United States, Italy and Spain were the sources of the acute and convalescent COVID-19 samples. From T cells, B-cell-depleted T cells, or PBMCs came the material, which was cDNA or gDNA.

CDR3 length: 16 amino acids. The V gene lost 4 bases and the J gene lost 11 bases, with 26 bases spanning the gap. CDR1 and CDR2 (germline): LNHDA, SQIVND (reference sequence). Source study methods: Estimates of nucleated cell counts were drawn from the amplification of reference gene primers. TCRdb's copy holds only in-frame clones and misses some; the assay was immunoSEQ multiplex PCR. V and J calls and clone size are given by that table; D and trimming were obtained from the DNA. The data show 75,000 to 95,000 clones, over 80% seen once. The table lists this clone with a count of one. The V call is TRBV19, the J call TRBJ1-1, with D unresolved. Sequences were obtained from peripheral blood. This TCR derives from an elderly man with active or convalescent COVID-19. CDR3: CASSRAPGDDLGAAFF. The CDR3 DNA is TGTGCCAGTAGTAGGGCACCGGGAGACGACCTGGGAGCGGCTTTCTTT. The whole variable domain, filled in from reference TRBV19 and TRBJ1-1, reads DGGITQSPKYLFRKEGQNVTLSCEQNLNHDAMYWYRQDPGQGLRLIYYSQIVNDFQKGDIAEGYSVSREKKESFPLTVTSAQKNPTAFYLCASSRAPGDDLGAAFFGQGTRLTVV.